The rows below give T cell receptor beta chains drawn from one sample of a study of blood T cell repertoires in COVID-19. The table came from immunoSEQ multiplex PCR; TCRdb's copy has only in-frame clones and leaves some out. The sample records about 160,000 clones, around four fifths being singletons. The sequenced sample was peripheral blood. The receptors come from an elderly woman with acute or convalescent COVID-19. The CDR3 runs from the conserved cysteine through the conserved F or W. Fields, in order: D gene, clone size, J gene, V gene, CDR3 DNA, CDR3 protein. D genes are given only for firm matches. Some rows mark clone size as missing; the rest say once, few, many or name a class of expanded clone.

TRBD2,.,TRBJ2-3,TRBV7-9,TGTGCCAGCAGCTTAGGGCCAGCGGGAGCGACAGATACGCAGTATTTT,CASSLGPAGATDTQYF
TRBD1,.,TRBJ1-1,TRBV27,TGTGCCAGCAGTTCTCGGGACAGCATGAACACTGAAGCTTTCTTT,CASSSRDSMNTEAFF
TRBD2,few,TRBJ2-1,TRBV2,TGTGCCAGCAGTATAGCGGGAGGGCCATGGAATGAGCAGTTCTTC,CASSIAGGPWNEQFF
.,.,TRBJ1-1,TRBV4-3,TGCGCCAGCAGCCAAGAAGTTGGCAGGAACACTGAAGCTTTCTTT,CASSQEVGRNTEAFF
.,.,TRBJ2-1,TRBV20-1,TGCAGTGCTAGTGTTAGCGTATTGGGGTACAATGAGCAGTTCTTC,CSASVSVLGYNEQFF
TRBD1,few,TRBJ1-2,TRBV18,TGTGCCAGCTCACCTGGACAGGGGGCTAACTATGGCTACACCTTC,CASSPGQGANYGYTF
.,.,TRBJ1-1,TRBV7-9,TGTGCCAGCAGCTTTGAAGGAGGCACTGAAGCTTTCTTT,CASSFEGGTEAFF
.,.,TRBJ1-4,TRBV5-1,TGCGCCAGCAGCCCCCGGGACTCTAATGAAAAACTGTTTTTT,CASSPRDSNEKLFF
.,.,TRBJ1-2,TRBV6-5,TGTGCCAGCGGGCAGGGGAACTATGGCTACACCTTC,CASGQGNYGYTF
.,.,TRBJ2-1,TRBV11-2,TGTGCCAGCAGCTTGGACCCGGGACGGGACTATGAGCAGTTCTTC,CASSLDPGRDYEQFF
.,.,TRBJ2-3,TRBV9,TGTGCCAGCAGCACTTTGGGGGGATCCACAGATACGCAGTATTTT,CASSTLGGSTDTQYF
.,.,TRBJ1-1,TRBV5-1,TGCGCCAGCAGCTTCGGACAGTTCACTGAAGCTTTCTTT,CASSFGQFTEAFF
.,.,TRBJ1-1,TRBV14,TGTGCCAGCAGCCAAGATCTGGAGTTAGATGAAGCTTTCTTT,CASSQDLELDEAFF
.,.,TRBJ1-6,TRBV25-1,TGTGCCAGCGGGGCTACAAGTAATTCACCCCTCCACTTT,CASGATSNSPLHF
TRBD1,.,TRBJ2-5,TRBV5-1,TGCGCCAGCAGCTCGGACAGGGGAGAGACCCAGTACTTC,CASSSDRGETQYF
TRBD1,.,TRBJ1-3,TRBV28,TGTGCCAGCAGTGCCCTGAGTGACAGGGATCCTGGAAACACCATATATTTT,CASSALSDRDPGNTIYF
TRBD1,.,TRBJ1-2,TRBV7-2,TGTGCCAGCAGCGAGATGGGACAGGGGGCGTCTGGCTACACCTTC,CASSEMGQGASGYTF
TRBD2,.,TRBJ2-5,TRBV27,TGTGCCAGCAGTTTGGCTAGCGGGCCTAACCAAGAGACCCAGTACTTC,CASSLASGPNQETQYF
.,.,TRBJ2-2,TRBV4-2,TGTGCCAGCAGCCAAGTTCGCAGCACCGGGGAGCTGTTTTTT,CASSQVRSTGELFF
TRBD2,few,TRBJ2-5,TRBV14,TGTGCCAGCAGCCAACTAGCGGGAGGATTAAGGGAGACCCAGTACTTC,CASSQLAGGLRETQYF
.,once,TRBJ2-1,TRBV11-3,TGTGCCAGCAGCTTAAATGCGGGGTCTAATGAGCAGTTCTTC,CASSLNAGSNEQFF
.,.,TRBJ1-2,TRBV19,TGTGCCAGTAGTATAGTTCAGGGTCGGTATGGCTACACCTTC,CASSIVQGRYGYTF
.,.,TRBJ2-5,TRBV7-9,TGTGCCAGCAGCCAGGTATTGAAAGAGACCCAGTACTTC,CASSQVLKETQYF
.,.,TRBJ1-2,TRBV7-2,TGTGCCAGCAGCCTAATGAAGGGGCAAACGGGTGGCTACACCTTC,CASSLMKGQTGGYTF
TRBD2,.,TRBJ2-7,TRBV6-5,TGTGCCAGCAGGAGGACTAGCGACTCCTACGAGCAGTACTTC,CASRRTSDSYEQYF
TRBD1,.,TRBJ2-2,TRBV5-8,TGTGCCAGCAGCTTCGGGACAGGGAGAACCGGGGAGCTGTTTTTT,CASSFGTGRTGELFF
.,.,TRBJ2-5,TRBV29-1,TGCAGCGTTAAGGAGGGGCAAGAGACCCAGTACTTC,CSVKEGQETQYF
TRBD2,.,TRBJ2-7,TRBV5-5,TGTGCCAGCAGCCTGGGACTAGCGGGAGTCTACGAGCAGTACTTC,CASSLGLAGVYEQYF
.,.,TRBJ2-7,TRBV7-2,TGTGCCAGCAGCTCCGTCCTCCAGTCCTACGAGCAGTACTTC,CASSSVLQSYEQYF
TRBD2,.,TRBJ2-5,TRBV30,TGTGCCTGGAGTATGCTAGCGGTACAAGAGACCCAGTACTTC,CAWSMLAVQETQYF
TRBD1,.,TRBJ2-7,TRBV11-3,TGTGCCAGCAGCTTCCACCCCGGGACAGCAATCTACGAGCAGTACTTC,CASSFHPGTAIYEQYF
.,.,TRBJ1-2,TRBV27,TGTGCCAGCAGTTTAGGTTGGGGGGGACCTACTGGCTACACCTTC,CASSLGWGGPTGYTF
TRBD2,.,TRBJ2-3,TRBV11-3,TGTGCCAGCAGCTTAACCAAGCGGGAGGGAAGGACGCAGTATTTT,CASSLTKREGRTQYF
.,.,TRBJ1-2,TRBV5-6,TGTGCCAGCAGCTTCGTCACAGGCCCTTACTATGGCTACACCTTC,CASSFVTGPYYGYTF
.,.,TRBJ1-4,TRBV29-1,TGCAGCGCTAACAGTGCAACTAATGAAAAACTGTTTTTT,CSANSATNEKLFF
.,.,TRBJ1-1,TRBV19,TGTGCCAGTAGTCTAGGGGGGGAAACTGAAGCTTTCTTT,CASSLGGETEAFF
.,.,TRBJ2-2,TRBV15,TGTGCCACCAGCAGAGCCACAGGGTACCCCGGGGAGCTGTTTTTT,CATSRATGYPGELFF
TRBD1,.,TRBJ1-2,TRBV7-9,TGTGCCAGCAGCGCGGGGACAGGGGTTGACTATGGCTACACCTTC,CASSAGTGVDYGYTF
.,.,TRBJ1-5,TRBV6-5,TGTGCCAGCAGCCTAAGACTGGATAGCAATCAGCCCCAGCATTTT,CASSLRLDSNQPQHF
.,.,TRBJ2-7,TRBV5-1,TGCGCCAGCAGCCCCGGCGGGCTGATCTCCTACGAGCAGTACTTC,CASSPGGLISYEQYF
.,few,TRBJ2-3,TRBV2,TGTGCCAGCAGTGGGGAGGATACGCAGTATTTT,CASSGEDTQYF
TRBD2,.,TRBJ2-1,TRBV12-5,TGTGCTAGTGGTTTGGCTCCCGGGACTAGTAGGAGCAATGAGCAGTTCTTC,CASGLAPGTSRSNEQFF
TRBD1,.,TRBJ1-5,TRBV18,TGTGCCACCGGACAGGGGATGGGTCAGCCCCAGCATTTT,CATGQGMGQPQHF
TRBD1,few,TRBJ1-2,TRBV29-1,TGCAGCGTGGGAAGGGACAGGGGCTATGGCTACACCTTC,CSVGRDRGYGYTF
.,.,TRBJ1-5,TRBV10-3,TGTGCCATCAGTGAGTCGGTCCCGGGGGATCAGCCCCAGCATTTT,CAISESVPGDQPQHF
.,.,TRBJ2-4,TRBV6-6,TGTGCCAGCAGCCCCCGTGACATTCAGTACTTC,CASSPRDIQYF
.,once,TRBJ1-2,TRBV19,TGTGCCAGTAGTATAGCGGCGGGGACGGTCAACTATGGCTACACCTTC,CASSIAAGTVNYGYTF
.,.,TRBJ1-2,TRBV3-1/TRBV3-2,TGTGCCAGCAGCCAAGGGGGCGGAGCTAGGGGCTACACCTTC,CASSQGGGARGYTF
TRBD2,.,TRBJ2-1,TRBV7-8,TGTGCCAGCAGCCCCTTCGAGAGACTAGCGGATGGTTACAATGAGCAGTTCTTC,CASSPFERLADGYNEQFF
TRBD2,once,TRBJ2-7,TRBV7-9,TGTGCCAGCAGCTTAGTAGGCGGGAGTCGGGACGAGCAGTACTTC,CASSLVGGSRDEQYF
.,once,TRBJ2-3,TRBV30,TGTGCCTGGAGGAGAACGGTTTCGGATACGCAGTATTTT,CAWRRTVSDTQYF
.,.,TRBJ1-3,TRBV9,TGTGCCAGCAGCCCAATGGACAGCCCGGTAATCACCATATATTTT,CASSPMDSPVITIYF